These 21 T cell receptor beta chains came from one sample sequenced in a study of Ad26.COV2.S vaccination and SARS-CoV-2 variants. Treatment in this sample: roughly 20 received Ad26.COV2.S at low or high dose, single or two shots; about 5 received placebo; per-sample allocation not given. At day 63 after the first vaccine or placebo injection, samples were drawn. The assay was immunoSEQ multiplex PCR, and TCRdb's table has in-frame clones only and misses some. The table includes 300,000 to 400,000 clones, 85% detected once. Sequenced material: peripheral blood, taken in a trial of Ad26.COV2.S vaccine versus placebo. These receptors were taken from a person aged 18-60 years who received the Ad26.COV2.S COVID-19 vaccine or a placebo.

This clone was found a few times. The chain links TRBV7-6 to TRBJ2-7, with D unclear. CDR1 SGHVS and CDR2 FNYEAQ come from the germline V gene. Trimming removed 3 bases from V and 2 bases from J, with 8 bases in between. This CDR3 spans 13 amino acids. CDR3 in amino acids: CASSFQQTYEQYF. The CDR3 nucleotides read TGTGCCAGCAGCTTTCAGCAGACCTACGAGCAGTACTTC.

The chain uses TRBV10-3 and TRBJ1-1; D perhaps matches TRBD1 (5 bases). Trimming took 9 bases from V and 3 from J, leaving 14 bases between them. The CDR3 extends over 13 amino acids. The germline CDR1 and CDR2 sequences are ENHRY and SYGVKD. The CDR3 here is CAIGSGRDTEAFF. Written as DNA, the CDR3 is TGTGCCATTGGGTCAGGGAGGGACACTGAAGCTTTCTTT.

The V call is TRBV28, the J call TRBJ1-4; 7 bases are shared with TRBD1. CDR1 is MDHEN, CDR2 SYDVKM, per germline. The CDR3 has 14 residues. V lost 6 bases, J lost 3 bases, and 4 bases stayed unmatched. CDR3 loop: CASSTDRANEKLFF. Here the CDR3 DNA reads TGTGCCAGCAGCACAGACAGGGCTAATGAAAAACTGTTTTTT. Together with reference TRBV28 and TRBJ1-4, the CDR3 gives the full variable domain: DVKVTQSSRYLVKRTGEKVFLECVQDMDHENMFWYRQDPGLGLRLIYFSYDVKMKEKGDIPEGYSVSREKKERFSLILESASTNQTSMYLCASSTDRANEKLFFGSGTQLSVL.

J is TRBJ2-3 and V is TRBV19; no clear D. Trimming removed 8 bases at V and 4 bases at J, with 7 bases between. Germline V gives CDR1 LNHDA, CDR2 SQIVND (reference sequence). This CDR3 has 11 residues. CDR3 sequence: CASGQADTQYF. DNA of the CDR3: TGTGCCAGTGGGCAGGCAGATACGCAGTATTTT.

This clone was seen a few times. The CDR3 bases are TGCAGCGTCTCCGGGACAGGGTGGAATGAGCAGTTCTTC. Its protein product is CSVSGTGWNEQFF. The rearrangement uses TRBV29-1 and TRBJ2-1; TRBD1 matches at 9 bases. Germline V gene lookup returns CDR1 SQVTM and CDR2 ANQGSEA. This CDR3 spans 13 amino acids. Trimming took 6 bases from V and 7 from J; bases not matched to a gene: 7.

About this clone itself: Relative to the germline gene, one junction end is altered; a read error may explain this. The V call is TRBV4-2, the J call TRBJ1-1; 7 bases match TRBD1. The CDR3 spans 15 residues. Germline V lookup: CDR1 LGHNA, CDR2 YNFKEQ. Written as DNA, the CDR3 is TGTGCCAGCAGCCAAGTGGGCGGACAGGCCATCACCCTCCTATTT. This gives the protein CASSQVGGQAITLLF.

The chain carries TRBV11-3 and TRBJ2-1, with 7 positions matching TRBD2. CDR1 and CDR2 (germline): SGHNT, YENEEA. The junction had 16 bases not matched to a gene; V was cut back by 4 bases and J by 7 bases. CDR3 length: 17 amino acids. The DNA of the CDR3 is TGTGCCAGCAGCTCCTCATTTTGGGGTGGGAGGGAAAATGAGCAGTTCTTC. It codes for CASSSSFWGGRENEQFF.

J is TRBJ2-1 and V is TRBV2; D call uncertain. Germline V gives CDR1 SNHLY, CDR2 FYNNEI. The V end was cut by 8 bases, the J end by 3 bases, with 11 bases between. This CDR3 spans 13 amino acids. The CDR3 spells CASGVSVYNEQFF. CDR3 DNA sequence: TGTGCCAGCGGGGTTTCAGTCTACAATGAGCAGTTCTTC.

This sequence joins TRBV5-1 and TRBJ2-7; either TRBD1 or TRBD2 may supply D (5 bases each). Trimming removed 0 bases from V and 3 bases from J, with 13 bases in between. CDR1 SGHRS and CDR2 YFSETQ come from the germline V gene. This CDR3 is built from 15 residues. The CDR3 nucleotides read TGCGCCAGCAGCTTGGCTGGGACGGACCTCTACGAGCAGTACTTC. This gives the protein CASSLAGTDLYEQYF.

Points on this clone: The sample contains more than one DNA sequence encoding this CDR3. The chain links TRBV7-9 to TRBJ1-1; no firm D call. Germline loops: CDR1 SEHNR, CDR2 FQNEAQ (reference sequence). This CDR3 is built from 13 residues. The V and J ends lost 1 base and 5 bases respectively, with 8 bases between them. CDR3 nucleotide sequence: TGTGCCAGCAGCTTAGAGGGAGGGACTGAAGCTTTCTTT. This sequence encodes CASSLEGGTEAFF.

The chain recombines TRBV5-4 with TRBJ2-7; TRBD1 matches 9 bases. Germline loops: CDR1 SGHNT, CDR2 YYREEE (reference sequence). The CDR3 spans 15 residues. V trimming: 3 bases; J trimming: 1 base; junction bases outside the gene matches: 5. The CDR3 DNA reads as TGTGCCAGCAGCTCTGGACAGGGGACTTCCTACGAGCAGTACTTC. Its translation is CASSSGQGTSYEQYF.

In regard to this clone: Other DNA sequences within the sample encode an identical CDR3. The chain uses TRBV7-9 and TRBJ1-6; 7 bases map to TRBD1. This CDR3 spans 14 amino acids. V lost 6 bases to trimming and J lost 7 bases; unmatched junction nucleotides: 6. Germline V CDR1 and CDR2: SEHNR, FQNEAQ (reference sequence). In DNA, the CDR3 is TGTGCCAGCAGTTCGACAGGGTACAATTCACCCCTCCACTTT. Amino acids: CASSSTGYNSPLHF.

The chain recombines TRBV7-9 with TRBJ1-6; maybe TRBD1 (5 bases). CDR1 is SEHNR and CDR2 is FQNEAQ in the germline V gene (reference sequence). V was cut by 8 bases and J by 13 bases, with 21 bases left in between. This CDR3 region has 14 residues. The CDR3 sequence is CASRTTGHEGPLHF. Here the CDR3 DNA reads TGTGCCAGCCGGACTACAGGTCATGAAGGGCCCCTCCACTTT.

The V and J genes are TRBV7-9 and TRBJ1-1; the D is unclear. The CDR3 is made up of 14 amino acids. CDR1 SEHNR and CDR2 FQNEAQ come from the germline V gene (reference sequence). With 7 bases removed from V and 1 base from J, the gap between germline ends came to 13 bases. CDR3 DNA sequence: TGTGCCAGCACGCAGGCCTCATGGAACACTGAAGCTTTCTTT. It is translated as CASTQASWNTEAFF.

V and J are TRBV3-1 (or the pseudogene TRBV3-2) and TRBJ2-1, with 7 positions matching TRBD2. The CDR3 loop spans 15 amino acids. The germline V gene has CDR1 LGHDT and CDR2 YNNKEL (reference sequence). The J segment lost 1 base and the V segment lost 7 bases, leaving 7 bases of the junction unmatched. CDR3 nucleotides: TGTGCCAGCACGCCGCGGGGGTTTTCCTACAATGAGCAGTTCTTC. Amino acid sequence: CASTPRGFSYNEQFF.

The J gene is TRBJ1-2, the V gene TRBV6-5; no clear D. The germline V gene encodes CDR1 MNHEY and CDR2 SVGAGI. Trimming pared 5 bases from V and 4 bases from J, leaving 8 bases between. This CDR3 region has 12 residues. The CDR3 coding sequence is TGTGCCAGCAGTCCTACCGGCTATGGCTACACCTTC. Translated: CASSPTGYGYTF.

The rearrangement joins TRBV24-1 to TRBJ1-5; 7 bases match TRBD1. The trim removed 9 bases at V and 1 base at J, leaving 5 bases unmatched. Germline V gives CDR1 KGHDR, CDR2 SFDVKD. This CDR3 is 14 amino acids long. This CDR3 is CATSTGISNQPQHF. The CDR3 nucleotides are TGTGCCACCTCGACAGGGATAAGCAATCAGCCCCAGCATTTT.

J is TRBJ1-1 and V is TRBV7-6, with D unresolved. This CDR3 has 14 residues. Trimming shortened V by 1 base and J by 4 bases, and 10 bases separated the two germline ends. The germline gives CDR1 SGHVS, CDR2 FNYEAQ. In nucleotides, the CDR3 is TGTGCCAGCAGCTTAGAAGGGTTTCGCACTGAAGCTTTCTTT. It specifies CASSLEGFRTEAFF.

The V gene is TRBV6-5, the J gene TRBJ2-4; no firm D call. Per germline, CDR1 MNHEY and CDR2 SVGAGI. CDR3 length equals 10 residues. The V end was cut by 8 bases, the J end by 6 bases, with 5 bases between. DNA of the CDR3: TGTGCCAGCCTGGGAAACATTCAGTACTTC. Protein product: CASLGNIQYF.

The CDR3 spells CASSKAGTHYEQYF. As DNA, the CDR3 is TGTGCCAGCAGTAAGGCCGGGACACACTACGAGCAGTACTTC. The rearrangement joins TRBV28 to TRBJ2-7, with D perhaps TRBD1 (6 bases). The V gene's germline CDR1 is MDHEN and CDR2 SYDVKM. The V end lost 5 bases, the J end lost 3 bases, and 14 bases lay between the germline ends. The CDR3 sequence is 14 residues long.

This chain connects TRBV9 to TRBJ2-2; 9 nucleotides match TRBD1. The CDR3 totals 17 residues. V gave up 3 bases and J gave up 4 bases; unmatched junction bases: 10. Germline-derived CDR1 and CDR2 are SGDLS and YYNGEE. CDR3 sequence (DNA): TGTGCCAGCAGCGGATCTCCGAGACAGGGGGGCACCGGGGAGCTGTTTTTT. It translates to CASSGSPRQGGTGELFF.